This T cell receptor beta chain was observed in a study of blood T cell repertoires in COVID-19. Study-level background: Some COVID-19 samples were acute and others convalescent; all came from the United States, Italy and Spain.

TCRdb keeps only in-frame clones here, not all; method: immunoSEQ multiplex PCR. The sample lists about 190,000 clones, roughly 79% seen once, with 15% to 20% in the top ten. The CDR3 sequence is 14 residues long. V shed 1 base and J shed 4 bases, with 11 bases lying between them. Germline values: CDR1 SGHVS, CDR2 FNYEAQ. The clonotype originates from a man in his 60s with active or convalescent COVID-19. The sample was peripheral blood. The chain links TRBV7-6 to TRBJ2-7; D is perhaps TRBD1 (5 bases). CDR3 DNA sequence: TGTGCCAGCAGCTTAGGCAGGGTGTCGTACGAGCAGTACTTC. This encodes CASSLGRVSYEQYF.